This T cell receptor beta chain came from a study of T cell responses to AZD1222 COVID-19 vaccine. Findings and caveats of the study: At baseline, just five to seven AZD1222 recipients tested seropositive. White British people made up most donors, females outnumbered males, and clonal diversity was possibly underestimated.

Turning to this clone: Antigen specificity is unknown.

V gave up 2 bases and J gave up 3 bases, with 6 bases separating them. CDR1 and CDR2 (germline): SGHRS, YFSETQ. The CDR3 is 12 residues long. Sequenced by immunoSEQ multiplex PCR; TCRdb stores in-frame clones only, minus some. The sample holds about 120,000 clones, 75% to 90% seen once. The source was peripheral blood, collected on day 0 of AZD1222 vaccination. This clonotype was sampled from an adult in good health. The chain combines TRBV5-1 with TRBJ2-7, with D uncertain. CDR3 bases: TGCGCCAGCAGCTTAGGAGACTACGAGCAGTACTTC. This encodes CASSLGDYEQYF.